This T cell receptor (beta chain) was identified during a study of blood T cell repertoires in COVID-19. Trimming stripped 5 bases from V and 2 bases from J, with 13 bases between. This CDR3 is built from 14 residues. Germline V gene lookup returns CDR1 MDHEN and CDR2 SYDVKM. Measured with immunoSEQ multiplex PCR; TCRdb has only the in-frame clones, and not every one. The table shows approximately 300,000 clones, with roughly nine tenths occurring only once. The sequencing input was PBMCs or T cells enriched from blood (not recorded which). The genes are TRBV28 and TRBJ2-7; no clear D. The clonotype comes from a woman in her thirties who had been exposed to COVID-19. CDR3 DNA sequence: TGTGCCAGCAGTCCCCAGGTCTATCCCTACGAGCAGTACTTC. Amino acid sequence: CASSPQVYPYEQYF.